The 32 T cell receptor beta chains reported below all come from one sample, sequenced in a study of blood T cell repertoires in COVID-19. The assay was immunoSEQ multiplex PCR, and TCRdb's table has in-frame clones only and misses some. The sample has approximately 230,000 clones; roughly 90% are singletons. Sequencing was performed on PBMCs or T cells enriched from blood (not recorded which). These receptor sequences come from a woman in her 30s with acute COVID-19.

With respect to this clone: The sample has other DNA sequences that encode this CDR3 too. The rearrangement links TRBV30 to TRBJ2-7, with unresolved D. Trimming pared 0 bases from V and 0 bases from J, leaving 6 bases between. The CDR3 consists of 13 residues. Germline V gene sequence: CDR1 GTSNPN, CDR2 SVGIG (reference sequence). Written as DNA, the CDR3 is TGTGCCTGGAGTGTCACAAGCTCCTACGAGCAGTACTTC. Protein sequence: CAWSVTSSYEQYF.

The chain combines TRBV29-1 with TRBJ1-6, with 9 bases that match TRBD1. Per the germline V gene, CDR1 is SQVTM and CDR2 is ANQGSEA. Unmatched junction bases numbered 3, after V lost 4 bases and J lost 8 bases. The length of the CDR3 is 13 residues. The CDR3 DNA reads as TGCAGCGTTGGAAGGGACAGGGATTCACCCCTCCACTTT. Protein sequence: CSVGRDRDSPLHF.

V gene TRBV29-1 combines with J gene TRBJ1-2; 7 bases align to TRBD1. Trimming took 6 bases from V and 2 from J; bases not matched to a gene: 9. Per germline, CDR1 SQVTM and CDR2 ANQGSEA. The CDR3 length is 14 residues. In DNA, the CDR3 is TGCAGCGTGGTACAGGGGAAGGGGAACTATGGCTACACCTTC. Its translation is CSVVQGKGNYGYTF.

This chain uses TRBV28 with TRBJ1-6, with D tentatively TRBD1 (6 bases). Trimming removed 7 bases from V and 9 bases from J, with 13 bases in between. CDR1 and CDR2 (germline): MDHEN, SYDVKM. The CDR3 sequence is 13 residues long. The CDR3 bases are TGTGCCAGCACTGACAGGCCATTTTCACCCCTCCACTTT. It codes for CASTDRPFSPLHF.

This sequence joins TRBV7-3 and TRBJ2-3; 9 positions match TRBD2. The CDR3 runs to 17 residues. Unmatched junction bases numbered 13, after V lost 2 bases and J lost 7 bases. CDR1 is SGHTA, CDR2 FQGTGA, per germline. For the CDR3, the DNA is TGTGCCAGCAGCTTACAGCCAGCGGGAGGCACTATGAATACGCAGTATTTT. As protein: CASSLQPAGGTMNTQYF.

This clone was picked up a small number of times. This sequence joins TRBV6-5 and TRBJ2-7, with TRBD1 identical over 9 bases. V was clipped by 5 bases and J by 9 bases; unmatched bases: 5. The CDR3 has 12 residues. CDR1 is MNHEY and CDR2 is SVGAGI in the germline V gene. The CDR3 loop reads CASSTGTGRQYF. The CDR3 bases are TGTGCCAGCAGTACCGGGACAGGGAGGCAGTACTTC.

V gene TRBV7-3 combines with J gene TRBJ1-2; perhaps TRBD1 as D (6 bases). Trimming removed 0 bases from V and 6 bases from J, with 17 bases in between. CDR3 length equals 16 residues. Germline V gives CDR1 SGHTA, CDR2 FQGTGA. CDR3 DNA sequence: TGTGCCAGCAGCTTAACTCCCCCCCCAGGGGCGAATGGCTACACCTTC. It yields the protein CASSLTPPPGANGYTF.

The chain combines TRBV4-3 with TRBJ2-7; 8 nucleotides align to TRBD1. The CDR3 runs to 15 residues. V trimming: 4 bases; J trimming: 2 bases; junction bases outside the gene matches: 7. The germline V gene has CDR1 LGHNA and CDR2 YSLEER. The CDR3 sequence is CASSLAGQAPYEQYF. DNA of the CDR3: TGCGCCAGCAGCCTCGCGGGACAGGCACCCTACGAGCAGTACTTC.

The rearrangement links TRBV27 to TRBJ1-2, with D possibly being TRBD1 (5 bases). V was trimmed by 5 bases and J by 4 bases, leaving 20 bases between them. Germline V gene sequence: CDR1 MNHEY, CDR2 SMNVEV (reference sequence). CDR3 size: 16 residues. The CDR3 reads CASSPTSTATFYGYTF. CDR3 nucleotide sequence: TGTGCCAGCAGTCCCACTTCGACAGCGACCTTCTATGGCTACACCTTC.

The chain uses TRBV7-2 and TRBJ1-2, with 9 bases lining up with TRBD1. The CDR3 length is 16 residues. Trimming took 0 bases from V and 6 from J; bases not matched to a gene: 8. From germline, CDR1 is SGHTA and CDR2 FQGNSA. CDR3 DNA sequence: TGTGCCAGCAGCTTAGCGTGGGACAGGGATGCGAATGGCTACACCTTC. Translating gives CASSLAWDRDANGYTF.

This chain uses TRBV2 with TRBJ1-6; 9 nucleotides line up with TRBD1. V was clipped by 6 bases and J by 9 bases; unmatched bases: 3. Germline V gene data show CDR1 as SNHLY and CDR2 as FYNNEI. The CDR3 has 13 amino acids. CDR3 DNA sequence: TGTGCCAGCAGAACAGGGGGCGGTTCACCCCTCCACTTT. Protein: CASRTGGGSPLHF.

The rearrangement joins TRBV9 to TRBJ1-2, with TRBD1 identical over 7 bases. The CDR3 runs to 17 residues. V gave up 0 bases and J gave up 1 base; unmatched junction bases: 9. Germline V gives CDR1 SGDLS, CDR2 YYNGEE. CDR3 in DNA: TGTGCCAGCAGCGTAGCTACAGGGGAACAAGTTAACTATGGCTACACCTTC. It encodes CASSVATGEQVNYGYTF.

V usage is TRBV28 and J usage is TRBJ1-1, with D perhaps TRBD1 (6 bases). Trimming pared 8 bases from V and 2 bases from J, leaving 15 bases between. Germline loops: CDR1 MDHEN, CDR2 SYDVKM. The CDR3 has 14 amino acids. CDR3 sequence reads: CASGGGLGNTEAFF. CDR3 bases: TGTGCCAGCGGCGGGGGGCTGGGAAACACTGAAGCTTTCTTT.

The V gene is TRBV5-1, the J gene TRBJ2-3; D gene ambiguous. Germline values: CDR1 SGHRS, CDR2 YFSETQ. V was cut by 4 bases and J by 4 bases, with 19 bases left in between. The CDR3 contains 16 residues. The CDR3 DNA reads as TGCGCCAGCAGCCCTTATAACAGCATCCAAGCAGATACGCAGTATTTT. Translated, it gives CASSPYNSIQADTQYF.

This clone was recorded once. The chain is built from TRBV7-2 and TRBJ2-5, with 10 nucleotides matching TRBD2. Germline V CDR1 and CDR2: SGHTA, FQGNSA. This CDR3 spans 15 amino acids. The V gene end was trimmed by 5 bases and the J gene end by 6 bases; junction bases not matched to a gene: 9. The CDR3 region is CASSKSGGAWKTQYF. The CDR3 DNA sequence: TGTGCCAGCAGCAAAAGCGGGGGGGCCTGGAAGACCCAGTACTTC.

CDR3 residues: CASSRTGRTGELFF. In DNA, the CDR3 is TGTGCCAGCAGCCGGACAGGGAGGACCGGGGAGCTGTTTTTT. V usage is TRBV14 and J usage is TRBJ2-2; 8 bases fit TRBD1. Per the germline V gene, CDR1 is SGHDN and CDR2 is FVKESK. The CDR3 has 14 residues. J lost 5 bases, V lost 4 bases, and 3 bases had no gene match. Filled out from reference TRBV14 and TRBJ2-2, the complete variable domain reads EAGVTQFPSHSVIEKGQTVTLRCDPISGHDNLYWYRRVMGKEIKFLLHFVKESKQDESGMPNNRFLAERTGGTYSTLKVQPAELEDSGVYFCASSRTGRTGELFFGEGSRLTVL.

The chain joins TRBV11-2 to TRBJ1-4; D remains unclear. The CDR3 runs 13 residues. Germline CDR1 is SGHAT and CDR2 is FQNNGV. Trimming took off 4 bases at V and 14 bases at J, with 17 bases between the two ends. The CDR3: CASSSPTLRRLFF. The CDR3 region has the DNA TGTGCCAGCAGCTCCCCGACTCTCCGGAGGCTGTTTTTT.

The genes are TRBV5-6 and TRBJ1-4; 8 bases line up with TRBD1. Germline-derived CDR1 and CDR2 are SGHDT and YYEEEE. This CDR3 comprises 16 residues. Trimming removed 4 bases from V and 0 bases from J; junction bases left unmatched: 5. CDR3 nucleotide sequence: TGTGCCAGCAGCCACAGGGGGTTAACAACTAATGAAAAACTGTTTTTT. This sequence encodes CASSHRGLTTNEKLFF.

A single count supports this clone. The chain couples TRBV4-1 to TRBJ2-2; no firm D call. V shed 0 bases and J shed 7 bases, with 18 bases lying between them. Per germline, CDR1 MGHRA and CDR2 YSYEKL. CDR3 length: 17 amino acids. The CDR3 protein is CASSQDWVARQIGELFF. DNA for the CDR3: TGCGCCAGCAGCCAAGATTGGGTCGCCAGACAAATCGGGGAGCTGTTTTTT.

The rearrangement links TRBV28 to TRBJ2-5; 11 bases are shared with TRBD2. J was trimmed by 7 bases and V by 2 bases; bases with no gene match: 6. The CDR3 is made up of 15 amino acids. Per germline, CDR1 MDHEN and CDR2 SYDVKM. CDR3 sequence reads: CASSLGISGGGTQYF. CDR3 sequence (DNA): TGTGCCAGCAGTTTAGGGATTAGCGGGGGGGGGACCCAGTACTTC.

This clone was recorded only once. The rearrangement joins TRBV15 to TRBJ1-3, with 10 positions matching TRBD1. V was pared by 5 bases and J by 4 bases, with 5 bases of the junction left unmatched. This CDR3 comprises 15 residues. CDR1 is LNHNV, CDR2 YYDKDF, per germline (reference sequence). The CDR3, as DNA: TGTGCCACCAGCCGGGACAGGGGTTCCGGAAACACCATATATTTT. This sequence encodes CATSRDRGSGNTIYF.

Only a few counts were recorded for this clone. V and J are TRBV21-1 and TRBJ1-4; the table's D call, TRBD1, has no DNA check behind it. TRBV21-1 is a pseudogene. CDR3 size: 21 residues. The CDR3 loop reads CASSKEGQAPQIKATNEKLFF. The CDR3 nucleotides are TGTGCCAGCAGCAAAGAGGGGCAGGCGCCTCAAATCAAGGCAACTAATGAAAAACTGTTTTTT.

There are a few counts of this clone. V usage is TRBV7-3 and J usage is TRBJ2-2, with 7 bases aligning to TRBD1. Germline CDR1 and CDR2: SGHTA and FQGTGA. The J segment lost 4 bases and the V segment lost 5 bases, leaving 10 bases of the junction unmatched. CDR3 length: 16 amino acids. The chain's CDR3 is CASSPNGQVRTGELFF. The CDR3 DNA is TGTGCCAGCAGCCCAAACGGACAGGTCCGCACCGGGGAGCTGTTTTTT.

CDR3 amino acids: CASSPSGQGSTEAFF. For the CDR3, the DNA is TGTGCCAGCTCACCAAGCGGGCAGGGATCCACTGAAGCTTTCTTT. J is TRBJ1-1 and V is TRBV18; TRBD1 is a possible D gene (5 bases). Between the trimmed V and J ends, which lost 2 bases and 4 bases, there was a span of 14 bases. Germline loops: CDR1 KGHSH, CDR2 LQKENI. This CDR3 is 15 amino acids long.

Only one count was recorded for this clone. The V call is TRBV12-3 or TRBV12-4, the J call TRBJ2-7, with 7 bases aligning to TRBD2. This CDR3 region has 12 residues. V gave up 2 bases and J gave up 5 bases; unmatched junction bases: 0. Here the CDR3 DNA reads TGTGCCAGCAGTTTACGGGGGGACGAGCAGTACTTC. Its translation is CASSLRGDEQYF.

J is TRBJ1-1 and V is TRBV28; perhaps TRBD1 as D (6 bases). Germline values: CDR1 MDHEN, CDR2 SYDVKM. Trimming stripped 5 bases from V and 2 bases from J, with 15 bases between. The CDR3 runs to 15 residues. CDR3: CASSPYGTINTEAFF. In DNA form, the CDR3 reads TGTGCCAGCAGTCCATATGGGACAATTAACACTGAAGCTTTCTTT.

The chain is built from TRBV28 and TRBJ2-3, with TRBD2 matching 11 bases. The CDR3 runs to 18 residues. The V and J ends lost 2 bases and 5 bases, in that order; junction bases with no gene match: 12. Germline CDR1 MDHEN, CDR2 SYDVKM. The CDR3 region has the DNA TGTGCCAGCAGTTTAACCGGGACTAGCGGCCTCGTGGTAGATACGCAGTATTTT. This translates into CASSLTGTSGLVVDTQYF. The full variable domain, rest sourced from reference TRBV28 and TRBJ2-3, is DVKVTQSSRYLVKRTGEKVFLECVQDMDHENMFWYRQDPGLGLRLIYFSYDVKMKEKGDIPEGYSVSREKKERFSLILESASTNQTSMYLCASSLTGTSGLVVDTQYFGPGTRLTVL.

As regards this clone: A single base separates this from a much larger clone, so it may be a read error. Other DNA sequences within the sample encode an identical CDR3. The J gene is TRBJ1-5, the V gene TRBV27, with 8 nucleotides matching TRBD1. The CDR3 contains 13 residues. After removal of 6 bases from V and 5 bases from J, the junction contained 3 bases not matched to a gene. Germline values: CDR1 MNHEY, CDR2 SMNVEV (reference sequence). The CDR3 loop is CASSLDRDQPQHF. CDR3 DNA sequence: TGTGCCAGCAGCCTGGACAGGGATCAGCCCCAGCATTTT.

This sequence joins TRBV12-3 or TRBV12-4 and TRBJ2-2; no reliable D call. The CDR3 spans 13 residues. V was shortened by 7 bases and J by 7 bases, with 13 bases between the two germline ends. CDR3 loop: CASTPEVRGELFF. Here the CDR3 DNA reads TGTGCCAGCACCCCTGAGGTGCGCGGGGAGCTGTTTTTT.

The chain couples TRBV21-1 to TRBJ1-3. TRBV21-1 is listed as a pseudogene. The CDR3 length is 19 residues. The CDR3 DNA is TGTGCCAGCAGCAAAGTTAGGAATGGCGGAGTGAGCTCTGGAAACACCATATATTTT. Its protein is CASSKVRNGGVSSGNTIYF.

There are many counts of this clone. This rearrangement joins TRBV6-5 to TRBJ2-5; perhaps TRBD1 as D (6 bases). Germline V gives CDR1 MNHEY, CDR2 SVGAGI. The V end lost 5 bases, the J end lost 4 bases, and 17 bases lay between the germline ends. The CDR3 consists of 15 residues. This CDR3 reads CASSPHLQGSETQYF. CDR3 sequence (DNA): TGTGCCAGCAGTCCACACTTACAGGGTTCAGAGACCCAGTACTTC.

The chain is built from TRBV2 and TRBJ1-2, with TRBD1 matching over 10 bases. From germline, CDR1 is SNHLY and CDR2 FYNNEI. The CDR3 is 14 amino acids. The V segment lost 3 bases and the J segment 3 bases; nucleotides outside the gene matches: 1. CDR3 DNA: TGTGCCAGCAGTGAGGGACAGGGGTACTATGGCTACACCTTC. Its protein product is CASSEGQGYYGYTF.